Presented here are 5 T cell receptor beta chains from one specimen sequenced in a study of cytomegalovirus exposure and HLA in healthy donors. It was with 60 Vbeta and 13 Jbeta primers that the PCR ran. Libraries were prepared by immunoSEQ multiplex PCR; TCRdb keeps only in-frame clonotypes and omits some of them. The table shows fewer than 150,000 clones, with about three quarters occurring only once. The sequenced sample consisted of PBMCs. The receptors come from a man aged 35 to 55 in good health and CMV-seropositive.

The V gene is TRBV7-2, the J gene TRBJ2-7; the match to TRBD2 covers 13 bases. The CDR3 consists of 15 residues. With 6 bases clipped from V and 3 bases from J, the junction kept 5 bases outside the gene matches. Germline V lookup: CDR1 SGHTA, CDR2 FQGNSA. CDR3 DNA: TGTGCCAGCAGATGGACTAGCGGGGGTGTCTACGAGCAGTACTTC. Translation: CASRWTSGGVYEQYF.

V and J are TRBV4-1 and TRBJ1-1; the D gene is possibly TRBD1 (5 bases). This CDR3 contains 14 residues. V was shortened by 1 base and J by 5 bases, with 11 bases between the two germline ends. Germline V lookup: CDR1 MGHRA, CDR2 YSYEKL. Written as DNA, the CDR3 is TGCGCCAGCAGCCAAGTTTTGGGGCGGACTGAAGCTTTCTTT. It codes for CASSQVLGRTEAFF.

In DNA, the CDR3 is TGTGCCAGCAGTCCACTAGCGGAGCCGTCGAATACGCAGTATTTT. As protein: CASSPLAEPSNTQYF. The chain employs TRBV27 and TRBJ2-3; 8 bases map to TRBD2. The CDR3 is made up of 15 amino acids. Germline V gene sequence: CDR1 MNHEY, CDR2 SMNVEV (reference sequence). The J segment lost 7 bases and the V segment lost 5 bases, leaving 11 bases of the junction unmatched.

V usage is TRBV2 and J usage is TRBJ1-6; D is unresolved. V was pared by 7 bases and J by 0 bases, with 10 bases between. Germline V gene data show CDR1 as SNHLY and CDR2 as FYNNEI. The CDR3 spans 15 residues. The CDR3 DNA reads TGTGCCAGCAATTCGGTGAGCTCCTATAATTCACCCCTCCACTTT. Amino acid sequence: CASNSVSSYNSPLHF.

This CDR3 reads CASSVTGQRVNYGYTF. The CDR3 bases are TGTGCCAGCAGTGTAACGGGACAGCGTGTCAACTATGGCTACACCTTC. The chain carries TRBV2 and TRBJ1-2, with 7 bases fitting TRBD1. V was clipped by 4 bases and J by 2 bases; unmatched bases: 10. The germline V gene encodes CDR1 SNHLY and CDR2 FYNNEI. This CDR3 is 16 amino acids long.